The sequence of this T cell receptor (beta chain) was determined in a study of shared clonotypes between healthy human individuals. Study-level background: Per-donor plates numbered three CD4 naive, three CD4 memory, two CD8 naive and one CD8 memory.

At the deep level, the assay was run. Sequenced by immunoSEQ multiplex PCR; TCRdb stores in-frame clones only, minus some. This sample carries hundreds of thousands of clones, about 92% of them seen once, and the ten largest clones take approximately 22%. Germline V gives CDR1 MNHEY, CDR2 SMNVEV (reference sequence). This CDR3 contains 14 residues. Trimming removed 3 bases from V and 4 bases from J, with 13 bases in between. Study results and limitations: With a few donors compared, around 5.4% of naive CD4 clonotypes were shared.

This clone came up once. The target antigen is unknown. Positive CCR7 selection of CD45RO-negative cells yielded the naive CD8 cells, and terminally differentiated effector memory CD45RA+ cells were excluded. The gene calls are TRBV27 and TRBJ2-7, with D possibly TRBD2 on 5 matching bases. Material: naive CD8+ T cells sorted from blood. The TCR originated in a man aged 25-45 years in good health. The CDR3 region is CASSFRGEGYEQYF. CDR3 DNA: TGTGCCAGCAGTTTCCGCGGCGAGGGATACGAGCAGTACTTC.